This TCR beta chain derives from a study of beta chain features in type 1 diabetes. Study as a whole: Examination spanned around 110 million sorted cells from all samples.

This clone was counted between two and nine times. Antigen unknown. Study-wide results and limits: Among all four CD4+ subsets, Type 1 diabetes patients had TCRB CDR3s that were moderately but significantly shorter.

This CDR3 is 17 amino acids long. The V and J ends lost 3 bases and 5 bases, in that order; junction bases with no gene match: 8. CDR1 is MGHDK and CDR2 is SYGVNS in the germline V gene. As every portion of the isolated RNA was reverse transcribed, the sequencing read expressed TCRB transcripts. Sequenced by immunoSEQ multiplex PCR; TCRdb stores in-frame clones only, minus some. Of about 300,000 clones in the sample, about 14% were seen once. Sequenced input: naive CD4+ T cells from blood. This sequence was found in a woman aged 18 to 35 with type 1 diabetes. The J gene is TRBJ2-5, the V gene TRBV25-1, with TRBD2 matching 14 bases. The CDR3 loop reads CASSDWGLAGVTETQYF. The DNA of the CDR3 is TGTGCCAGCAGTGACTGGGGACTAGCGGGAGTTACGGAGACCCAGTACTTC.